This TCR beta chain was sequenced during a study of beta chain features in type 1 diabetes (dated by TCRdb to the late 2010s). A note on the overall study: Mean age, gender distribution, total cell number and subset yield did not differ between patients and healthy donors. In the study, TCRB repertoires of sorted circulating CD4+ T cell subsets from recently diagnosed type 1 diabetes patients were compared with those of matched healthy donors. Regulatory and stem cell-like memory subsets were isolated from only 8 patients and about 8 healthy donors, whereas naive and central memory subsets came from all 28 donors. A total of 107,917,701 sorted cells were examined across all samples, and RNA yield correlated strongly with the number of cells per subset.

This clone has just a few counts. There is no known antigen for this receptor. The input lacks base qualities; no much larger clone sits a single base away. Broader findings and caveats from the paper: Type 1 diabetes patients showed a moderate but significant shortening of TCRB CDR3 length in all four CD4+ subsets. Because small numbers of individuals were included in the HLA sub-analyses, any influence of HLA type on TCRB rearrangement was left unresolved. PCR might favor shorter templates, but patient and control samples were amplified and corrected together, so any skew would affect both groups equally. Because cDNA rather than genomic DNA was sequenced, highly expressing activated cells could have been over-represented, although no difference in activation and CD3 levels was found between groups. At VDJ recombination sites, patients with type 1 diabetes made fewer insertions and deleted more nucleotides, a pattern implying thymic rearrangement abnormalities. The naive, central memory and regulatory TCRB repertoires appeared to resemble one another more closely among patients than among healthy donors.

The High Capacity cDNA Reverse Transcription Kit was used to reverse transcribe all of the isolated RNA, meaning that expressed TCRB transcripts were what got sequenced. Deep immunoSEQ sequencing was performed on naive, central memory and regulatory T cell samples, with an average of around 3.4 million total reads per sample. After sorted cells were lysed in RLT buffer, RNA was extracted with DNase-treated RNeasy Micro or Mini kits, with the choice depending on cell number. To prevent cross-contamination, every cell subset was processed on its own, while patient and healthy donor samples were processed together. The immunoSEQ multiplex PCR was used to amplify TCRB sequences from cDNA, generating 87-bp fragments that spanned the CDR3 region. Amplicons were sequenced on the Illumina HiSeq platform. In the source study's methods: Synthetic template baselines were used to correct PCR bias computationally, reads within Hamming distance 2 were collapsed together, and singletons that could not be merged were discarded. Reads were aligned to IMGT to assign V, D and J genes, CDR3 length, and insertions or deletions at six rearrangement sites. Clonotype counts were normalized to sorted cell number within each subset before computing true diversity and Gini coefficients with the tcR R package. The overlap coefficient, calculated on TCRB nucleotide sequences, was used to quantify repertoire sharing. Out-of-frame TCRB sequences from naive cells were analyzed as a proxy for the pre-selection repertoire. TCRdb retrieved this table from immuneACCESS and kept in-frame rearrangements only. Not all clones are present; in checked studies, unresolved V genes account for under half, and no reason is known for the remainder. That table furnishes V, J and clone size, whereas the DNA furnished D and trimming. The sample table lists 680,000 or so clones, roughly 13% of them with a count of one. The top ten clonotypes cover approximately 0.022% of the sample.

Each donor gave one peripheral blood draw, about 100 mL on average, collected into heparinised tubes. A BD FACSAria II was used to sort naive, central memory, regulatory and stem cell-like memory CD4+ T cells with a panel that included CD45RO, CCR7, CD25, CD127, CD95 and CD27. All sorted populations exceeded 98% purity. PBMCs were isolated immediately by Lymphoprep density gradient centrifugation and stained directly without culture. So that batch effects would be minimized, each experiment stained and sorted samples in pairs, pairing one healthy donor with one patient. V is clipped by 1 base and J by 9 bases, and the sequence between their germline boundaries is 13 bases long. The CDR3 runs 13 residues from the cysteine to the phenylalanine. Here the CDR3 DNA is all that survives: 39 bases in frame from base 1. The germline V gene sets CDR1 to MDHEN and CDR2 to SYDVKM.

Sequencing was carried out using naive CD4+ T cells from blood. The sample's cell subset or site, from its label and the paper: true naive CD4+ T cells. This receptor chain uses TRBV28 and TRBJ2-7, with no confidently assigned D gene. The receptor was derived from a man aged 18-30 years with type 1 diabetes. This receptor carries the CDR3 CASSLSTAQGQYF. The nucleotide sequence is TGTGCCAGCAGTTTATCGACGGCCCAAGGGCAGTACTTC. Supplemented by the reference TRBV28 and TRBJ2-7 proteins around the CDR3, the complete variable domain is DVKVTQSSRYLVKRTGEKVFLECVQDMDHENMFWYRQDPGLGLRLIYFSYDVKMKEKGDIPEGYSVSREKKERFSLILESASTNQTSMYLCASSLSTAQGQYFGPGTRLTVT.